These 27 T cell receptor beta chains share one sample of origin, sequenced in a study of radiotherapy plus CTLA-4 blockade in lung cancer. TCRdb's table, derived via immunoSEQ multiplex PCR, lists solely in-frame clones and lacks some. The sample has roughly 77,000 clones; approximately 73% are singletons. The starting material was peripheral blood, obtained from a patient treated with radiotherapy plus ipilimumab. Receptors originate from a human donor with non-small cell lung cancer whose response to radiotherapy plus ipilimumab could not be evaluated.

The chain has TRBV7-6 and TRBJ2-1, with 11 nucleotides matching TRBD2. The CDR3 runs to 16 residues. CDR1 and CDR2 (germline): SGHVS, FNYEAQ. V gave up 3 bases and J gave up 5 bases; unmatched junction bases: 6. The CDR3 DNA reads TGTGCCAGCAGCTTTATTAGCGGGGGGGCAGACAATGAGCAGTTCTTC. Protein product: CASSFISGGADNEQFF.

This chain connects TRBV30 to TRBJ2-1, with D perhaps matching TRBD1 (5 bases). Germline CDR1 and CDR2: GTSNPN and SVGIG (reference sequence). Trimming pared 8 bases from V and 4 bases from J, leaving 12 bases between. The CDR3 has 12 amino acids. Here the CDR3 DNA reads TGTGCCAAATCGACAGAGTACAATGAGCAGTTCTTC. Translation: CAKSTEYNEQFF.

V gene TRBV11-2 combines with J gene TRBJ1-4; possible D gene TRBD1, 6 bases. The length of the CDR3 is 14 residues. Trimming removed 5 bases from V and 3 bases from J, with 10 bases in between. Germline-derived CDR1 and CDR2 are SGHAT and FQNNGV. CDR3 nucleotides: TGTGCCAGCAGCCTGGACAGTTCTAATGAAAAACTGTTTTTT. This sequence encodes CASSLDSSNEKLFF.

J is TRBJ2-7 and V is TRBV30; the match to TRBD1 covers 8 bases. Germline trimming cut 2 bases from V and 3 bases from J; bases unmatched to any gene: 6. The CDR3 has 14 amino acids. The germline gives CDR1 GTSNPN, CDR2 SVGIG (reference sequence). As DNA, the CDR3 is TGTGCCTGGAGTCAGGGGGCAGGGAACTACGAGCAGTACTTC. Translation: CAWSQGAGNYEQYF. Full variable domain (remainder filled in from reference TRBV30 and TRBJ2-7): SQTIHQWPATLVQPVGSPLSLECTVEGTSNPNLYWYRQAAGRGLQLLFYSVGIGQISSEVPQNLSASRPQDRQFILSSKKLLLSDSGFYLCAWSQGAGNYEQYFGPGTRLTVT.

This rearrangement joins TRBV9 to TRBJ1-2; D not resolved. This CDR3 has 13 residues. Germline V lookup: CDR1 SGDLS, CDR2 YYNGEE. The V gene lost 0 bases and the J gene lost 2 bases, with 5 bases spanning the gap. The CDR3: CASSVGGNYGYTF. The CDR3 nucleotides read TGTGCCAGCAGCGTAGGAGGGAACTATGGCTACACCTTC.

The V and J genes are TRBV10-2 and TRBJ2-1; TRBD2 matches 9 bases. CDR3 length: 18 residues. V shed 1 base and J 1 base; nucleotides not matched to a gene: 8. Germline CDR1 WSHSY, CDR2 SAAADI. CDR3 sequence: CASSELAGVFWSYNEQFF. Here the CDR3 DNA reads TGCGCCAGCAGTGAGTTAGCGGGAGTTTTTTGGTCCTACAATGAGCAGTTCTTC.

This chain uses TRBV2 with TRBJ2-4; 9 bases agree with TRBD1. CDR1 SNHLY and CDR2 FYNNEI come from the germline V gene. The CDR3 is 15 residues long. Trimming took 3 bases from V and 3 from J; bases not matched to a gene: 3. The CDR3 here is CASSEDRGGKNIQYF. Here the CDR3 DNA reads TGTGCCAGCAGTGAGGACAGGGGAGGCAAAAACATTCAGTACTTC.

The chain carries TRBV18 and TRBJ1-1; maybe TRBD1 (6 bases). CDR3 length: 15 residues. Trimming cost V 1 base and J 1 base, with 10 bases left between them. Per germline, CDR1 KGHSH and CDR2 LQKENI. DNA for the CDR3: TGTGCCAGCTCACCACAATTACAGGGGAACACTGAAGCTTTCTTT. The encoded protein is CASSPQLQGNTEAFF.

The rearrangement uses TRBV7-2 and TRBJ2-3; TRBD2 agrees at 14 bases. V trimming: 5 bases; J trimming: 3 bases; junction bases outside the gene matches: 10. CDR3 length equals 18 residues. The germline V gene has CDR1 SGHTA and CDR2 FQGNSA. The CDR3 sequence: CASSHGTSGSWGTDTQYF. CDR3 bases: TGTGCCAGCAGCCATGGGACTAGCGGGAGTTGGGGGACAGATACGCAGTATTTT.

For the CDR3, the DNA is TGTGCCAGCAGCCAGGGACAGGGGACTGAAGCTTTCTTT. As protein: CASSQGQGTEAFF. The chain links TRBV6-1 to TRBJ1-1, with TRBD1 matching over 10 bases. J lost 5 bases, V lost 6 bases, and 3 bases had no gene match. CDR3 length: 13 residues. Germline assignment: CDR1 MNHNS and CDR2 SASEGT.

The rearrangement uses TRBV9 and TRBJ2-3; D gene uncertain. The CDR3 sequence is 15 residues long. V dropped 0 bases and J dropped 2 bases, with 10 bases sitting between them. Germline CDR1 is SGDLS and CDR2 is YYNGEE. Here the CDR3 reads CASSVGPTDTDTQYF. The DNA of the CDR3 is TGTGCCAGCAGCGTAGGCCCAACAGACACAGATACGCAGTATTTT.

This chain links TRBV19 with TRBJ1-2; TRBD1 aligns across 10 bases. V lost 4 bases to trimming and J lost 3 bases; unmatched junction nucleotides: 2. The CDR3 consists of 14 residues. Germline V gene data show CDR1 as LNHDA and CDR2 as SQIVND (reference sequence). The CDR3: CASSTTGGYYGYTF. For the CDR3, the DNA is TGTGCCAGTAGTACGACAGGGGGCTACTATGGCTACACCTTC.

The chain is built from TRBV9 and TRBJ2-2, with 11 bases aligning to TRBD1. This CDR3 is built from 16 residues. Trimming removed 6 bases from V and 3 bases from J; junction bases left unmatched: 7. The germline V gene encodes CDR1 SGDLS and CDR2 YYNGEE. CDR3 DNA: TGTGCCAGCAATTCGGTGGGACAGGGGGACACCGGGGAGCTGTTTTTT. It codes for CASNSVGQGDTGELFF.

The V call is TRBV19, the J call TRBJ1-2, with TRBD1 matching over 7 bases. This CDR3 is built from 15 residues. Germline V gene data show CDR1 as LNHDA and CDR2 as SQIVND (reference sequence). J lost 2 bases, V lost 5 bases, and 8 bases had no gene match. The CDR3 DNA follows: TGTGCCAGTAGTTCCGACAGGGAGAAGAACTATGGCTACACCTTC. It encodes CASSSDREKNYGYTF.

V is TRBV6-8 and J is TRBJ2-7; D is ambiguous. This CDR3 region has 15 residues. Germline V gene sequence: CDR1 MNHGY, CDR2 SAAAGT. With 1 base removed from V and 0 bases from J, the gap between germline ends came to 10 bases. CDR3 in amino acids: CASSYFSLSSYEQYF. DNA of the CDR3: TGTGCCAGCAGTTACTTTTCCCTAAGCTCCTACGAGCAGTACTTC.

This chain joins TRBV5-6 and TRBJ1-2; D gene uncertain. The V and J ends lost 4 bases and 5 bases respectively, with 15 bases between them. From germline, CDR1 is SGHDT and CDR2 YYEEEE. This CDR3 region has 14 residues. The CDR3 protein is CASSTGVPDYGYTF. In DNA form, the CDR3 reads TGTGCCAGCAGCACTGGTGTACCTGATTATGGCTACACCTTC.

The chain has TRBV5-4 and TRBJ1-4, with TRBD1 as a possible D gene (5 bases). V dropped 4 bases and J dropped 5 bases, with 15 bases sitting between them. CDR3 length: 15 residues. Germline V lookup: CDR1 SGHNT, CDR2 YYREEE (reference sequence). CDR3 in DNA: TGTGCCAGCAGCAAAACCGGCTCAGGGAATGAAAAACTGTTTTTT. It codes for CASSKTGSGNEKLFF.

This clone appeared a single time. In DNA, the CDR3 is TGTGCCAGCAGGCAGGAAGACTATGGCTACACCTTC. Encoded protein: CASRQEDYGYTF. The chain links TRBV27 to TRBJ1-2; no firm D call. V dropped 6 bases and J dropped 3 bases, with 8 bases sitting between them. CDR1 MNHEY and CDR2 SMNVEV come from the germline V gene (reference sequence). There are 12 residues in the CDR3.

This rearrangement joins TRBV5-5 to TRBJ2-7, with 7 bases aligning to TRBD2. J was trimmed by 0 bases and V by 2 bases; bases with no gene match: 2. Germline values: CDR1 SGHKS, CDR2 YYEKEE (reference sequence). The CDR3 extends over 14 amino acids. This CDR3 reads CASSFGRASYEQYF. DNA for the CDR3: TGTGCCAGCAGCTTTGGGAGGGCCTCCTACGAGCAGTACTTC.

The chain employs TRBV7-9 and TRBJ2-3; D is perhaps TRBD1 (5 bases). Germline V lookup: CDR1 SEHNR, CDR2 FQNEAQ (reference sequence). The CDR3 spans 13 residues. Trimming cost V 2 bases and J 4 bases, with 7 bases left between them. CDR3 sequence (DNA): TGTGCCAGCAGCTTATTGGGGCCAGATACGCAGTATTTT. Its translation is CASSLLGPDTQYF.

The CDR3 region is CASSQDRSFYGYTF. The CDR3 region has the DNA TGCGCCAGCAGCCAAGATCGTAGTTTTTATGGCTACACCTTC. V is TRBV4-1 and J is TRBJ1-2; D gene ambiguous. The CDR3 consists of 14 residues. V was clipped by 0 bases and J by 5 bases, with 10 bases between them. Germline V gives CDR1 MGHRA, CDR2 YSYEKL.

This sequence joins TRBV5-6 and TRBJ1-2; possibly TRBD1 for D (5 bases). This CDR3 has 15 amino acids. Germline assignment: CDR1 SGHDT and CDR2 YYEEEE. Trimming shortened V by 3 bases and J by 6 bases, and 18 bases separated the two germline ends. CDR3 nucleotides: TGTGCCAGCAGCTCCTACCGACTCGGGGGGAATGGCTACACCTTC. This codes for CASSSYRLGGNGYTF.

V and J are TRBV5-8 and TRBJ1-1, with 10 bases matching TRBD1. This CDR3 has 13 residues. V gave up 4 bases and J gave up 10 bases; unmatched junction bases: 7. The V gene's germline CDR1 is SGHTS and CDR2 YDEGEE. The CDR3 DNA reads as TGTGCCAGCAGCGGTTACCGGGACAGGGGAGCTTTCTTT. Translation: CASSGYRDRGAFF.

The chain combines TRBV12-5 with TRBJ1-1, with D uncertain. The CDR3 runs to 13 residues. Germline assignment: CDR1 LGHNT and CDR2 FRNRAP. Trimming shortened V by 3 bases and J by 1 base, and 6 bases separated the two germline ends. CDR3 coding DNA: TGTGCTAGTGGTTTACGGGGGAACACTGAAGCTTTCTTT. Its protein is CASGLRGNTEAFF.

On this clone itself: The same CDR3 is also encoded by other DNA sequences in this sample. The chain's CDR3 is CASRRTGNQPQHF. The CDR3 nucleotides are TGTGCCAGCAGACGGACAGGTAATCAGCCCCAGCATTTT. The V call is TRBV6-5, the J call TRBJ1-5; 7 nucleotides line up with TRBD1. V was pared by 6 bases and J by 4 bases, with 3 bases of the junction left unmatched. This CDR3 has 13 amino acids. Germline V gene sequence: CDR1 MNHEY, CDR2 SVGAGI.

V usage is TRBV12-1 and J usage is TRBJ1-2; no check of the table's D call, TRBD1, against the DNA was made. TRBV12-1 corresponds to a pseudogene. CDR3 length: 16 residues. In DNA form, the CDR3 reads TGTGCCAGCAGCTTTGATACGGGACAGAGAAACTATGGCTACACCTTC. Its protein is CASSFDTGQRNYGYTF.

The chain has TRBV18 and TRBJ1-4, with D maybe TRBD1 (6 bases). Germline CDR1 KGHSH, CDR2 LQKENI. This CDR3 has 15 residues. V was trimmed by 2 bases and J by 0 bases, leaving 7 bases between them. DNA of the CDR3: TGTGCCAGCTCACCAGGGACATCAACTAATGAAAAACTGTTTTTT. Translated, it gives CASSPGTSTNEKLFF.